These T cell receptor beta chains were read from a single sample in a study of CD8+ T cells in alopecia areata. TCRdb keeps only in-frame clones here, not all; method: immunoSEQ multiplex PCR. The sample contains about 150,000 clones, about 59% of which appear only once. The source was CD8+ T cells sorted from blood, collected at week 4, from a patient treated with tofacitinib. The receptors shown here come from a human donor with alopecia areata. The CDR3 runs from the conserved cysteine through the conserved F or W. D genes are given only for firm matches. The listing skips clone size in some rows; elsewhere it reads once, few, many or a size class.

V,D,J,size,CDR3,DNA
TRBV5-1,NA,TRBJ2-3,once,CASSSAGYTDTQYF,TGCGCCAGCAGCTCCGCAGGGTACACAGATACGCAGTATTTT
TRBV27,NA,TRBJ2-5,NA,CASSLGQAGTQYF,TGTGCCAGCAGTTTAGGGCAAGCTGGGACCCAGTACTTC
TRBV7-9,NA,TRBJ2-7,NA,CASSSVGHGIHEQYF,TGTGCCAGCAGCTCCGTGGGACACGGGATCCACGAGCAGTACTTC
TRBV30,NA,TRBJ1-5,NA,CAWSVRAGNQPQHF,TGTGCCTGGAGTGTTCGGGCAGGTAATCAGCCCCAGCATTTT
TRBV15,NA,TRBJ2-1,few,CATSSLDRFYNEQFF,TGTGCCACCAGCAGTCTGGACAGATTCTACAATGAGCAGTTCTTC
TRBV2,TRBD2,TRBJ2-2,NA,CASSDGTSYGGELFF,TGTGCCAGCAGTGACGGGACTAGCTATGGCGGGGAGCTGTTTTTT
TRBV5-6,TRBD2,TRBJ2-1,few,CASSLELAVNNEQFF,TGTGCCAGCAGCTTGGAACTAGCGGTGAACAATGAGCAGTTCTTC
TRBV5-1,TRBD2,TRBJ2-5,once,CASSLGLADIQQETQYF,TGCGCCAGCAGCCTGGGACTAGCGGATATTCAGCAAGAGACCCAGTACTTC
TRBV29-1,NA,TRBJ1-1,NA,CSVDRVDTEAFF,TGCAGCGTTGACAGGGTAGACACTGAAGCTTTCTTT
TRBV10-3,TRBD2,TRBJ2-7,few,CAISSGGYEQYF,TGTGCCATCAGTAGCGGGGGGTACGAGCAGTACTTC